The rows below give T cell receptor beta chains drawn from one sample of a study of post-analysis software for immune sequencing data. TCRdb re-derived calls from the PCR reads in MiXCR, one entry per CDR3 protein. The sample contains over 300,000 distinct CDR3 sequences, roughly 30% of which appear only once. The sequencing input was blood. These TCRs come from a girl between 10 and 17 years old with multiple sclerosis. The CDR3 runs from the conserved cysteine through the conserved F or W. The D gene is left open where the match is weak. Size values are once, few and many counts, or a class for expanded clones, and some rows have none.

size	V	J	D	length	DNA	CDR3
-	TRBV29-1	TRBJ1-1	-	14	TGCAGCGTTGAAGATCCGACGGACACGGTTGAAGCTTTCTTT	CSVEDPTDTVEAFF
few	TRBV5-1	TRBJ1-1	-	13	TGCGCCAGCAGGCCTCGGGGGGACACTGAAGCTTTCTTT	CASRPRGDTEAFF
-	TRBV12-3/TRBV12-4	TRBJ2-3	-	14	TGTGCCAGCAGAGACTCTCCGAGCACAGATACGCAGTATTTT	CASRDSPSTDTQYF
-	TRBV7-3	TRBJ1-2	TRBD1	12	TGTGCCAGCAGCGCAGGACAGGGGATCTACACCTTC	CASSAGQGIYTF
-	TRBV5-1	TRBJ2-7	TRBD1	15	TGCGCCAGCAGCCGAGACTCGGGACAGGCCTACGAGCAGTACTTC	CASSRDSGQAYEQYF
-	TRBV3-1	TRBJ2-3	TRBD1	17	TGTGCCAGCAGCCTACGGACAGGGGGCAGGGGTACAGATACGCAGTATTTT	CASSLRTGGRGTDTQYF
few	TRBV9	TRBJ2-5	TRBD1	15	TGTGCCAGCAGCGTAGGGGACAGAGACCAAGAGACCCAGTACTTC	CASSVGDRDQETQYF
few	TRBV20-1	TRBJ1-5	-	17	TGCAGTGCTAGAGATGGGGGGAGGGGTTATAGCAATCAGCCCCAGCATTTT	CSARDGGRGYSNQPQHF
-	TRBV20-1	TRBJ2-3	-	15	TGCAGTGCTAGAGATTTCTTGGACGGCACAGATACGCAGTATTTT	CSARDFLDGTDTQYF
once	TRBV6-1	TRBJ2-7	TRBD1	15	TGTGCCAGCAGTGAATTCAGGGGGCCTGTCTACGAGCAGTACTTC	CASSEFRGPVYEQYF
few	TRBV28	TRBJ1-5	-	15	TGTGCCAGCAGACCTACAGGCGGATCCAATCAGCCCCAGCATTTT	CASRPTGGSNQPQHF
-	TRBV7-9	TRBJ1-1	TRBD1	16	TGTGCCAGCAGCTTACGGACGGGACAGCTGAACACTGAAGCTTTCTTT	CASSLRTGQLNTEAFF
-	TRBV12-3/TRBV12-4	TRBJ2-7	TRBD1	16	TGTGCCAGCAGTAAGGGACAGGGGAGGGATTGGTGGGAGCAGTACTTC	CASSKGQGRDWWEQYF
few	TRBV12-3/TRBV12-4	TRBJ2-6	-	17	TGTGCCAGCATCAAGGGTCAGGGAATCTCTGGGGCCAACGTCCTGACTTTC	CASIKGQGISGANVLTF
-	TRBV4-1	TRBJ1-3	-	18	TGCGCCAGCAGCCTCTTCGAATGGGGCCGAAGCTCTGGAAACACCATATATTTT	CASSLFEWGRSSGNTIYF
few	TRBV7-6	TRBJ2-7	TRBD1	17	TGTGCCAGCAGCTTAGGGGGACCGGGACAGGGGTCCTACGAGCAGTACTTC	CASSLGGPGQGSYEQYF
-	TRBV9	TRBJ1-1	-	13	TGTGCCAGCAGCCTTACGGAGTACACTGAAGCTTTCTTT	CASSLTEYTEAFF